What follows are 8 T cell receptor beta chains derived from one specimen sequenced in a study of long-term antiretroviral therapy in people with HIV. Researchers report immunoSEQ v3.0 was run at survey level. Using immunoSEQ multiplex PCR, the repertoire was profiled, and TCRdb retains in-frame clones only, with some absent. The table has tens of thousands of clones, nearly 95% seen once. Sample: unsorted PBMCs, taken 6 to 6.5 years after starting antiretroviral therapy. Receptors were obtained from a man aged 25-45 years with HIV.

The rearrangement links TRBV5-1 to TRBJ1-4, with unresolved D. The V gene's germline CDR1 is SGHRS and CDR2 YFSETQ. CDR3 length: 14 residues. The ends were cut back, 0 bases at V and 0 bases at J, with 3 bases in the middle. CDR3 nucleotides: TGCGCCAGCAGCTTGGCAGCAACTAATGAAAAACTGTTTTTT. This translates into CASSLAATNEKLFF.

The chain uses TRBV27 and TRBJ1-5; 7 bases agree with TRBD1. Germline assignment: CDR1 MNHEY and CDR2 SMNVEV (reference sequence). The V gene end was trimmed by 2 bases and the J gene end by 9 bases; junction bases not matched to a gene: 4. The CDR3 spans 13 residues. CDR3 sequence (DNA): TGTGCCAGCAGTTTACGACAGGGTCTGCCCCAGCATTTT. It codes for CASSLRQGLPQHF.

V and J are TRBV10-1 and TRBJ2-5; weak D call: TRBD1 (6 bases). Germline assignment: CDR1 WNHNN and CDR2 SYGVQD (reference sequence). The CDR3 consists of 13 residues. V was trimmed by 3 bases and J by 5 bases, leaving 10 bases between them. This chain's CDR3 is CASSDKGVETQYF. The CDR3 nucleotides are TGCGCCAGCAGTGATAAGGGGGTGGAGACCCAGTACTTC.

The chain carries TRBV28 and TRBJ2-1; no firm D call. Trimming cost V 6 bases and J 1 base, with 13 bases left between them. The CDR3 length is 15 residues. Germline values: CDR1 MDHEN, CDR2 SYDVKM. As DNA, the CDR3 is TGTGCCAGCAGAGCTAACTGGCTATCCTACAATGAGCAGTTCTTC. This sequence encodes CASRANWLSYNEQFF.

The rearrangement links TRBV9 to TRBJ1-5; D remains unclear. This CDR3 has 18 residues. V lost 0 bases and J 0 bases, leaving 16 bases between the germline ends. Germline CDR1 reads SGDLS; CDR2 reads YYNGEE. CDR3 amino acids: CASSVESDINYSNQPQHF. The CDR3 coding sequence is TGTGCCAGCAGCGTAGAGTCAGATATTAATTATAGCAATCAGCCCCAGCATTTT.

This chain joins TRBV5-4 and TRBJ2-5, with D perhaps matching TRBD1 (5 bases). The V end lost 3 bases, the J end lost 5 bases, and 20 bases lay between the germline ends. Germline CDR1 reads SGHNT; CDR2 reads YYREEE (reference sequence). This CDR3 is 16 amino acids long. Here the CDR3 DNA reads TGTGCCAGCAGCTCAAACCCCGACAGTGTTTCGGAGACCCAGTACTTC. Translation: CASSSNPDSVSETQYF.

The chain uses TRBV18 and TRBJ2-7; D may be TRBD2 (5 bases). CDR1 is KGHSH and CDR2 is LQKENI in the germline V gene. V dropped 3 bases and J dropped 0 bases, with 12 bases sitting between them. The CDR3 is 15 amino acids. CDR3 in amino acids: CASSPPSGSSYEQYF. DNA of the CDR3: TGTGCCAGCTCACCCCCAAGCGGTAGCTCCTACGAGCAGTACTTC.

The chain uses TRBV2 and TRBJ1-3; tentatively, D is TRBD1 (5 bases). Germline V CDR1 and CDR2: SNHLY, FYNNEI. The CDR3 covers 14 residues. V shed 5 bases and J shed 4 bases, with 12 bases lying between them. The CDR3: CASSRPREGNTIYF. CDR3 sequence (DNA): TGTGCCAGCAGTAGACCCAGGGAGGGAAACACCATATATTTT.